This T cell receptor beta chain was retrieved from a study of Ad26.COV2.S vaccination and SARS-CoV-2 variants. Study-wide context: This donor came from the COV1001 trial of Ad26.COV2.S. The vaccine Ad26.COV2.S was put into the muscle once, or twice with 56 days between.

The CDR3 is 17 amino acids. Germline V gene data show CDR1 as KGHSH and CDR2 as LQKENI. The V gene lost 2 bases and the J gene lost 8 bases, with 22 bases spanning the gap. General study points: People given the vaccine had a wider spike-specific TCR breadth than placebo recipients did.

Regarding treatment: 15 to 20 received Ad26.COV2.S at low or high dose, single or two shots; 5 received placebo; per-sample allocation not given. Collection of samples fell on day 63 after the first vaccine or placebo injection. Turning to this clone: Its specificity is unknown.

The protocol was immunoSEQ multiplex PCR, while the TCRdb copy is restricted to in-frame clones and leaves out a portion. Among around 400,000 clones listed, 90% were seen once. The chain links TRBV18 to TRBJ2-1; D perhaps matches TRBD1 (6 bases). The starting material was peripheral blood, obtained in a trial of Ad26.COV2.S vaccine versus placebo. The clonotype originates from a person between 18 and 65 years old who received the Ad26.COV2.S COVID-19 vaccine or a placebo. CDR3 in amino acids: CASSPFSQTGQGHEQFF. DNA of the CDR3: TGTGCCAGCTCACCATTCAGTCAAACGGGACAAGGACATGAGCAGTTCTTC.